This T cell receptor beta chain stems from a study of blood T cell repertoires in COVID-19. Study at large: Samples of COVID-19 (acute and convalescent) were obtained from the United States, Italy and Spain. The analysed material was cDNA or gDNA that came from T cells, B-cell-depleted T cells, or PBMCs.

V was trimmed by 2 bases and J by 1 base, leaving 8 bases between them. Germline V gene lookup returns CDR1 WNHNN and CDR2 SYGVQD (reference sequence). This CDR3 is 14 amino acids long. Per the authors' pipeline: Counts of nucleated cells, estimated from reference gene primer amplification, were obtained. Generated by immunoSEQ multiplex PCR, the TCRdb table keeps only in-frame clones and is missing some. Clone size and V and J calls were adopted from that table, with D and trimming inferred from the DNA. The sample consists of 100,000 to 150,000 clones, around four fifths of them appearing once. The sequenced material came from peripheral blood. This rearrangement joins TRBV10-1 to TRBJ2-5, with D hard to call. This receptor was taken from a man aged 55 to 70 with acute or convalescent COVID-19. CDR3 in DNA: TGCGCCAGCAGTGAGGGGCCCGGCCAAGAGACCCAGTACTTC. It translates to CASSEGPGQETQYF.